The table lists the clone carrying this T cell receptor (beta chain) with a few counts. This entry comes from a study of blood T cells in healthy people across ages. Primed by a sample-barcoded 5' primer and a J-beta primer mix, a second PCR proceeded for roughly 6 to 12 cycles. TCRdb fed the 5' RACE reads into MiXCR, producing one record per CDR3 protein. The table shows about 970,000 distinct CDR3 sequences, with roughly half occurring only once. The CDR3 covers 13 residues. Germline CDR1 MGHRA, CDR2 YSYEKL. V lost 0 bases and J 7 bases, leaving 9 bases between the germline ends. The sequence came from a woman in her sixties or seventies in good health. The sample consisted of blood. The gene calls are TRBV4-1 and TRBJ1-2; unclear D gene. CDR3 DNA sequence: TGCGCCAGCAGCCAAGATCCCGTCGGTGGCTACACCTTC. Translation: CASSQDPVGGYTF.